This T cell receptor beta chain was captured in a study of T cell repertoires in cytomegalovirus infection. MiXCR was run by TCRdb on the reads, yielding one entry per CDR3 protein. The profile shows about 190,000 distinct CDR3 sequences, 28% of them singletons. V was clipped by 2 bases and J by 10 bases, with 17 bases between them. The CDR3 is made up of 14 amino acids. CDR1 and CDR2 from the germline V gene are LGHDT and YNNKEL (reference sequence). The chain employs TRBV3-1 and TRBJ1-1; D ambiguous. The clonotype originates from a human donor in good health (CMV status not recorded). Some clones in this sample may be carry-over from other donors' samples. The sequencing sample was made of PBMCs. The CDR3 loop reads CASSQSDGAVRAFF. In DNA, the CDR3 is TGTGCCAGCAGCCAATCGGACGGAGCGGTTCGAGCTTTCTTT.